The 10 T cell receptor beta chains listed next were all sequenced from one sample in a study of shared clonotypes between healthy human individuals. Libraries were prepared by immunoSEQ multiplex PCR; TCRdb keeps only in-frame clonotypes and omits some of them. The repertoire holds approximately 1,500,000 clones, with nearly 99% as singletons. Sequencing was done on a sample of naive CD4+ T cells sorted from blood. Subset: CD45RA+ positively selected. The receptors here all came from a man in his thirties or forties in good health.

V and J are TRBV9 and TRBJ1-4; no definite D call. There are 15 residues in the CDR3. V lost 0 bases and J lost 5, with 11 bases in between. CDR1 is SGDLS, CDR2 YYNGEE, per germline. The CDR3 loop is CASSVVGGSNEKLFF. CDR3 sequence (DNA): TGTGCCAGCAGCGTAGTTGGCGGCTCAAATGAAAAACTGTTTTTT.

This chain links TRBV5-4 with TRBJ1-4; 7 bases are shared with TRBD1. V shed 3 bases, J shed 4 bases, and the junction held 6 bases outside the gene matches. The length of the CDR3 is 15 residues. Germline lookup yields CDR1 SGHNT and CDR2 YYREEE (reference sequence). Here the CDR3 DNA reads TGTGCCAGCAGCTCCACAGGGGCCGATAATGAAAAACTGTTTTTT. Translated: CASSSTGADNEKLFF.

This chain connects TRBV6-1 to TRBJ2-2; D gene unclear. Trimming left V 8 bases short and J 4 bases short, with 14 bases between. The CDR3 loop spans 14 amino acids. CDR1 is MNHNS, CDR2 SASEGT, per germline. The DNA of the CDR3 is TGTGCCAGCGTACAGTCGTGGGGCACCGGGGAGCTGTTTTTT. As protein: CASVQSWGTGELFF.

In its sample, this clone was seen once. The V gene is TRBV7-9, the J gene TRBJ2-7, with 11 bases fitting TRBD2. With V trimmed by 5 bases and J by 3 bases, 3 bases remained unmatched. The CDR3 totals 14 residues. Per germline, CDR1 SEHNR and CDR2 FQNEAQ (reference sequence). Here the CDR3 DNA reads TGTGCCAGCAGCCGGGGACTAGCGGTCTACGAGCAGTACTTC. This translates into CASSRGLAVYEQYF.

The gene calls are TRBV6-6 and TRBJ2-1; possible D gene TRBD2, 6 bases. Trimming took off 8 bases at V and 0 bases at J, with 11 bases between the two ends. Germline V CDR1 and CDR2: MNHNY, SVGAGI (reference sequence). CDR3 length: 14 amino acids. In DNA, the CDR3 is TGTGCCAGCCTAGCGCATACCTCCTACAATGAGCAGTTCTTC. Residues: CASLAHTSYNEQFF.

This clone came up once. The genes are TRBV9 and TRBJ2-1; 8 bases map to TRBD2. Looked up from germline, CDR1 is SGDLS and CDR2 is YYNGEE. J lost 2 bases, V lost 0 bases, and 7 bases had no gene match. The CDR3 spans 17 residues. This CDR3 reads CASSVELLAGAYNEQFF. The CDR3 region has the DNA TGTGCCAGCAGCGTAGAGTTGCTAGCGGGTGCCTACAATGAGCAGTTCTTC.

J is TRBJ2-5 and V is TRBV27; D possibly uses TRBD1 or TRBD2 (5 bases each). Germline V lookup: CDR1 MNHEY, CDR2 SMNVEV (reference sequence). V lost 5 bases and J 5 bases, leaving 15 bases between the germline ends. The CDR3 is made up of 14 amino acids. CDR3 DNA: TGTGCCAGCAGTCGCAGGGTTTCGGGGGAGACCCAGTACTTC. This gives the protein CASSRRVSGETQYF.

This clone appeared once. DNA for the CDR3: TGTGCCAGCAGCGTAGGTGTAGGGTCCGGGGAGCAGTTCTTC. Its translation: CASSVGVGSGEQFF. The chain carries TRBV9 and TRBJ2-1; unclear D gene. Trimming took off 0 bases at V and 10 bases at J, with 14 bases between the two ends. Germline V gene data show CDR1 as SGDLS and CDR2 as YYNGEE. This CDR3 comprises 14 residues.

This clone was observed once. The rearrangement links TRBV5-5 to TRBJ1-3, with no clear D. The CDR3 sequence is 15 residues long. V shed 1 base and J shed 4 bases, with 12 bases lying between them. Germline CDR1 is SGHKS and CDR2 is YYEKEE (reference sequence). The CDR3 loop reads CASSLLGVEGNTIYF. Written as DNA, the CDR3 is TGTGCCAGCAGCTTGCTAGGAGTAGAAGGAAACACCATATATTTT.

This chain joins TRBV9 and TRBJ2-3; 8 nucleotides align to TRBD1. Germline-derived CDR1 and CDR2 are SGDLS and YYNGEE. After removal of 4 bases from V and 5 bases from J, the junction contained 3 bases not matched to a gene. The length of the CDR3 is 13 residues. CDR3 in amino acids: CASSSDRGDTQYF. The CDR3 nucleotides read TGTGCCAGCAGCTCAGACAGGGGAGATACGCAGTATTTT.